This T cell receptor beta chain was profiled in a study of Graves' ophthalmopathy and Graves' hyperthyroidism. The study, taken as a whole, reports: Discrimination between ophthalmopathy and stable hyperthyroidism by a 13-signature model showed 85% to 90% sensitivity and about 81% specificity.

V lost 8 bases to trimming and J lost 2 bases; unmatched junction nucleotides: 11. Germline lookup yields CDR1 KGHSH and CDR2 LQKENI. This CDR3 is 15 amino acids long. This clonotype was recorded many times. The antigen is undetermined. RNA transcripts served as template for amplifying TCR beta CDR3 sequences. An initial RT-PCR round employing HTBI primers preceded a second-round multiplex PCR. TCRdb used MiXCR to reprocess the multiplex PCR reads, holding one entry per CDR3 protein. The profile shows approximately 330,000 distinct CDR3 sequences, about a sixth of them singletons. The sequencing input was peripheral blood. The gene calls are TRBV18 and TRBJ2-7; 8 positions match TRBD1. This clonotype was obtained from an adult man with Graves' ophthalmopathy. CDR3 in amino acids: CASMDPGGLTYEQYF. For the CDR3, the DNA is TGTGCCAGCATGGACCCAGGGGGCCTTACCTACGAGCAGTACTTC.